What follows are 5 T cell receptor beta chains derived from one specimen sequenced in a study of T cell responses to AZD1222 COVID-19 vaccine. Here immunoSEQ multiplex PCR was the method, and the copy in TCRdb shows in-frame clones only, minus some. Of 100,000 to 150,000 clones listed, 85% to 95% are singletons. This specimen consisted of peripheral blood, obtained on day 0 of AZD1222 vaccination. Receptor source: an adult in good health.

CDR3 coding DNA: TGCGCCAGCAGCCAAGATCGGAGGGTTACCGGGGAGCTGTTTTTT. Translated: CASSQDRRVTGELFF. The chain links TRBV4-3 to TRBJ2-2; a weak D match, TRBD2 (6 bases). The CDR3 has 15 amino acids. The germline V and J ends were trimmed by 0 bases and 5 bases, with 10 bases remaining between them. Looked up from germline, CDR1 is LGHNA and CDR2 is YSLEER.

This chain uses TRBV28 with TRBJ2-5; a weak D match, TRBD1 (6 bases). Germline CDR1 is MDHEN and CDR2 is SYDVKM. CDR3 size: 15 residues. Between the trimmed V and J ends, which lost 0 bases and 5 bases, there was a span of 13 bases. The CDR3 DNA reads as TGTGCCAGCAGTTTATGGACAGGTGGAAGGGAGACCCAGTACTTC. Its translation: CASSLWTGGRETQYF. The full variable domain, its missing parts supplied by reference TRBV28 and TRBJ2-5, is DVKVTQSSRYLVKRTGEKVFLECVQDMDHENMFWYRQDPGLGLRLIYFSYDVKMKEKGDIPEGYSVSREKKERFSLILESASTNQTSMYLCASSLWTGGRETQYFGPGTRLLVL.

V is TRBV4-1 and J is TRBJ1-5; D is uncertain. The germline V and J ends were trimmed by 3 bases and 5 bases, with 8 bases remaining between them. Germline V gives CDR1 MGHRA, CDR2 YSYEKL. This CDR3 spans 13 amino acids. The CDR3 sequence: CASSHHNDQPQHF. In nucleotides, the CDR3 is TGCGCCAGCAGCCATCACAATGATCAGCCCCAGCATTTT.

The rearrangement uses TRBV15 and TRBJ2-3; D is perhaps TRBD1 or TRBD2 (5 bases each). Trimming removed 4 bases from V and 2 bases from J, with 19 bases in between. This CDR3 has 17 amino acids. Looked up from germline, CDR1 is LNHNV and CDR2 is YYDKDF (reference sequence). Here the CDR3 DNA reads TGTGCCACCAGCATAGAATTAGCACGGGACGTCACAGATACGCAGTATTTT. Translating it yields CATSIELARDVTDTQYF. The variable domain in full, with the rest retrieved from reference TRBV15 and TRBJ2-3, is DAMVIQNPRYQVTQFGKPVTLSCSQTLNHNVMYWYQQKSSQAPKLLFHYYDKDFNNEADTPDNFQSRRPNTSFCFLDIRSPGLGDTAMYLCATSIELARDVTDTQYFGPGTRLTVL.

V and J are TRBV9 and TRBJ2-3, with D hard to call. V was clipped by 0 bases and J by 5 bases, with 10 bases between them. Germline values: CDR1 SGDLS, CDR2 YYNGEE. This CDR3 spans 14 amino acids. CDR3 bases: TGTGCCAGCAGCGTAGCTCCGGCGGAAGATACGCAGTATTTT. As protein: CASSVAPAEDTQYF.